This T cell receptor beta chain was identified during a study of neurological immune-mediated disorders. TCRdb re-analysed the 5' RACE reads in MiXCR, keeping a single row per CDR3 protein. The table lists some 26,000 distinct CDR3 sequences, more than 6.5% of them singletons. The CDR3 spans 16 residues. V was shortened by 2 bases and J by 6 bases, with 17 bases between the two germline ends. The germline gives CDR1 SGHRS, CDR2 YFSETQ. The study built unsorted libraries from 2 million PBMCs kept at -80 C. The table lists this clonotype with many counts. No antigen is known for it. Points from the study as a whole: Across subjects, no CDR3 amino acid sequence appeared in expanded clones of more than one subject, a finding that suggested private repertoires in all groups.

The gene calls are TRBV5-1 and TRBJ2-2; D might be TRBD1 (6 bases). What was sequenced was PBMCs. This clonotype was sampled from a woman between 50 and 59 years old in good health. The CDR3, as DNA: TGCGCCAGCAGCTTAAGCACAGGGTTAATTTCCGGGGAGCTGTTTTTT. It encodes CASSLSTGLISGELFF.